What follows are 30 T cell receptor beta chains derived from one specimen sequenced in a study of OX40 agonist ivuxolimab in advanced cancers. The table came from immunoSEQ multiplex PCR; TCRdb's copy has only in-frame clones and leaves some out. The sample records 75,000 to 100,000 clones, 91% being singletons. This material consisted of CD4+ or CD8+ T cells sorted from blood, taken in a trial of the OX40 agonist ivuxolimab. The source is an adult with an advanced solid tumor such as melanoma, head and neck, liver or kidney cancer.

The rearrangement joins TRBV5-1 to TRBJ2-5; 12 nucleotides match TRBD2. This CDR3 contains 16 residues. V was pared by 2 bases and J by 5 bases, with 7 bases of the junction left unmatched. Per germline, CDR1 SGHRS and CDR2 YFSETQ. The CDR3 is CASSLLTSGSGETQYF. In DNA, the CDR3 is TGCGCCAGCAGCTTACTGACTAGCGGGAGTGGGGAGACCCAGTACTTC.

The chain couples TRBV23-1 to TRBJ1-5, with TRBD1 identical over 9 bases. TRBV23-1 is an ORF, and what it does is uncertain. The CDR3 is 17 amino acids. V dropped 2 bases and J dropped 1; count of bases not matched to a gene: 6. The CDR3 is CASSQGDRERSNQPQHF. The CDR3 DNA sequence: TGCGCCAGCAGTCAAGGGGACAGGGAGAGAAGCAATCAGCCCCAGCATTTT.

This clone showed up just once. J is TRBJ2-1 and V is TRBV5-1; 7 nucleotides line up with TRBD1. CDR1 is SGHRS, CDR2 YFSETQ, per germline. After removal of 3 bases from V and 5 bases from J, the junction contained 5 bases not matched to a gene. The CDR3 has 14 amino acids. The CDR3 sequence is CASSSGQRHNEQFF. CDR3 in DNA: TGCGCCAGCAGCTCGGGACAGCGGCACAATGAGCAGTTCTTC.

The chain has TRBV7-9 and TRBJ2-1; 14 bases match TRBD2. The CDR3 is made up of 18 amino acids. The ends lost 4 bases at V and 6 bases at J; junction bases unmatched: 11. Per germline, CDR1 SEHNR and CDR2 FQNEAQ (reference sequence). CDR3 bases: TGTGCCAGCAGCTCGGACTTTCAGGGACTAGCGGGAGTCAATGAGCAGTTCTTC. Translation gives CASSSDFQGLAGVNEQFF.

The gene calls are TRBV6-5 and TRBJ2-1; 7 bases map to TRBD2. The CDR3 length is 15 residues. With V trimmed by 7 bases and J by 8 bases, 14 bases remained unmatched. Germline assignment: CDR1 MNHEY and CDR2 SVGAGI. For the CDR3, the DNA is TGTGCCAGCATCCCTCTGGGGAGGGCGGAAGATGAGCAGTTCTTC. This translates into CASIPLGRAEDEQFF.

The chain has TRBV10-3 and TRBJ2-1, with 15 bases fitting TRBD2. Losses at the gene ends were 8 bases for V and 2 bases for J; bases not matched to a gene: 7. This CDR3 has 17 residues. Germline-derived CDR1 and CDR2 are ENHRY and SYGVKD. The CDR3 DNA sequence: TGTGCCATCGGCGGGACTAGCGGGAGGTCTACCTACAATGAGCAGTTCTTC. Translating it yields CAIGGTSGRSTYNEQFF.

The chain has TRBV7-2 and TRBJ2-1; TRBD2 aligns across 8 bases. The CDR3 is 15 amino acids. The ends lost 2 bases at V and 6 bases at J; junction bases unmatched: 6. Looked up from germline, CDR1 is SGHTA and CDR2 is FQGNSA. CDR3 sequence reads: CASSLRNGGVNEQFF. CDR3 DNA sequence: TGTGCCAGCAGCTTAAGGAACGGGGGGGTCAATGAGCAGTTCTTC.

This clone was seen a single time. The rearrangement links TRBV7-2 to TRBJ2-7, with a possible D match to TRBD2 (6 bases). V dropped 4 bases and J dropped 6 bases, with 13 bases sitting between them. The CDR3 has 13 amino acids. Germline V CDR1 and CDR2: SGHTA, FQGNSA. The CDR3 loop reads CASSYGGRVEQYF. As DNA, the CDR3 is TGTGCCAGCAGCTACGGGGGAAGGGTCGAGCAGTACTTC.

The chain carries TRBV2 and TRBJ2-2, with D possibly matching TRBD2 (6 bases). V lost 7 bases, J lost 4 bases, and 16 bases lay in between. The CDR3 covers 15 residues. Germline V CDR1 and CDR2: SNHLY, FYNNEI. CDR3 amino acids: CASKFGGAGTGELFF. The CDR3 DNA reads as TGTGCCAGCAAATTTGGGGGAGCGGGCACCGGGGAGCTGTTTTTT.

The V call is TRBV2, the J call TRBJ2-3; maybe TRBD1 (6 bases). Germline CDR1 is SNHLY and CDR2 is FYNNEI. The V gene lost 11 bases and the J gene lost 5 bases, with 17 bases spanning the gap. The CDR3 is 13 residues long. CDR3 nucleotides: TGTGCCGGCCGAACAACAGGGCAAGATACGCAGTATTTT. Its translation is CAGRTTGQDTQYF.

The genes are TRBV27 and TRBJ2-2; 7 bases align to TRBD1. The V segment lost 6 bases and the J segment 7 bases; nucleotides outside the gene matches: 5. Germline V CDR1 and CDR2: MNHEY, SMNVEV (reference sequence). This CDR3 is built from 13 residues. CDR3 nucleotides: TGTGCCAGCAGAAGACAGGGCGGCGGGGAGCTGTTTTTT. It yields the protein CASRRQGGGELFF.

This clone was picked up a small number of times. The V gene is TRBV5-1, the J gene TRBJ2-7; D is unclear. This CDR3 has 14 residues. The V and J ends lost 3 bases and 3 bases respectively, with 13 bases between them. From germline, CDR1 is SGHRS and CDR2 YFSETQ. This CDR3 reads CASSSSGEFYEQYF. For the CDR3, the DNA is TGCGCCAGCAGCTCATCCGGCGAATTCTACGAGCAGTACTTC.

This clone appeared a single time. V usage is TRBV7-2 and J usage is TRBJ2-5, with 9 bases aligning to TRBD2. The V gene's germline CDR1 is SGHTA and CDR2 FQGNSA. This CDR3 is 16 amino acids long. J was trimmed by 0 bases and V by 2 bases; bases with no gene match: 4. CDR3 DNA: TGTGCCAGCAGCTTACTGCGACTAGCGGACCAAGAGACCCAGTACTTC. Translated, it gives CASSLLRLADQETQYF.

The rearrangement links TRBV11-2 to TRBJ2-2; D might be TRBD2 (6 bases). Trimming removed 4 bases at V and 5 bases at J, with 17 bases between. Germline CDR1 and CDR2: SGHAT and FQNNGV. The CDR3 totals 16 residues. The CDR3 nucleotides are TGTGCCAGCAGCTGGGTAGTGGGGAGGAGGACCGGGGAGCTGTTTTTT. Encoded protein: CASSWVVGRRTGELFF.

This clone was recorded once. The chain has TRBV7-2 and TRBJ1-2, with D hard to call. Deletions cut 0 bases from V and 2 bases from J, with 10 bases between. Germline V gene lookup returns CDR1 SGHTA and CDR2 FQGNSA. The CDR3 loop spans 15 amino acids. CDR3 in DNA: TGTGCCAGCAGCTTAGCGCCAGGAGGAAACTATGGCTACACCTTC. It yields the protein CASSLAPGGNYGYTF.

The chain has TRBV4-3 and TRBJ2-5, with TRBD2 as a possible D gene (6 bases). Trimming cost V 2 bases and J 4 bases, with 17 bases left between them. The CDR3 contains 16 residues. Germline values: CDR1 LGHNA, CDR2 YSLEER. The chain's CDR3 is CASSQSRERSGETQYF. The CDR3, as DNA: TGCGCCAGCAGCCAAAGCCGGGAGAGGTCAGGAGAGACCCAGTACTTC.

This chain connects TRBV6-5 to TRBJ2-1, with D unclear. CDR1 and CDR2 (germline): MNHEY, SVGAGI. V dropped 4 bases and J dropped 9 bases, with 10 bases sitting between them. CDR3 length equals 12 residues. The CDR3 coding sequence is TGTGCCAGCAGTTCTAGGTCAGGTGAGCAGTTCTTC. Amino acids: CASSSRSGEQFF.

The V call is TRBV6-5, the J call TRBJ2-7; D unclear. V shed 0 bases and J shed 6 bases, with 9 bases lying between them. This CDR3 is built from 13 residues. Germline-derived CDR1 and CDR2 are MNHEY and SVGAGI. This chain's CDR3 is CASSYSEQSEQYF. The CDR3 DNA is TGTGCCAGCAGTTACTCGGAACAGTCCGAGCAGTACTTC.

This clone was observed a single time. This chain connects TRBV5-5 to TRBJ1-4, with TRBD1 matching 8 bases. CDR3 length: 16 amino acids. The germline CDR1 and CDR2 sequences are SGHKS and YYEKEE (reference sequence). After removal of 4 bases from V and 5 bases from J, the junction contained 10 bases not matched to a gene. The CDR3 loop is CASSQVPGQANEKLFF. The CDR3, as DNA: TGTGCCAGCAGCCAAGTGCCGGGACAGGCAAATGAAAAACTGTTTTTT. Based on the CDR3 plus reference TRBV5-5 and TRBJ1-4, the full variable domain is DAGVTQSPTHLIKTRGQQVTLRCSPISGHKSVSWYQQVLGQGPQFIFQYYEKEERGRGNFPDRFSARQFPNYSSELNVNALLLGDSALYLCASSQVPGQANEKLFFGSGTQLSVL.

This chain connects TRBV19 to TRBJ1-1; D gene uncertain. The V gene lost 4 bases and the J gene lost 1 base, with 10 bases spanning the gap. CDR1 LNHDA and CDR2 SQIVND come from the germline V gene (reference sequence). The CDR3 totals 14 residues. The CDR3 sequence: CASSKVTRNTEAFF. The CDR3 region has the DNA TGTGCCAGTAGTAAGGTGACCAGGAACACTGAAGCTTTCTTT.

V usage is TRBV5-1 and J usage is TRBJ2-3; D gene unclear. The V gene lost 0 bases and the J gene lost 2 bases, with 10 bases spanning the gap. Per germline, CDR1 SGHRS and CDR2 YFSETQ. The CDR3 covers 15 residues. CDR3 nucleotides: TGCGCCAGCAGCTTGGTGGGCGGCCTCACAGATACGCAGTATTTT. It specifies CASSLVGGLTDTQYF. Filled out from reference TRBV5-1 and TRBJ2-3, the complete variable domain reads KAGVTQTPRYLIKTRGQQVTLSCSPISGHRSVSWYQQTPGQGLQFLFEYFSETQRNKGNFPGRFSGRQFSNSRSEMNVSTLELGDSALYLCASSLVGGLTDTQYFGPGTRLTVL.

In this sample, this clone turned up once. This chain uses TRBV28 with TRBJ1-1; D unresolved. V was trimmed by 3 bases and J by 3 bases, leaving 17 bases between them. Looked up from germline, CDR1 is MDHEN and CDR2 is SYDVKM. The CDR3 covers 16 residues. The CDR3 is CASSFNSRGRYTEAFF. The CDR3 DNA follows: TGTGCCAGCAGTTTTAATTCGCGGGGTAGGTACACTGAAGCTTTCTTT.

The chain combines TRBV7-9 with TRBJ2-1, with 10 bases that match TRBD1. The CDR3 is 15 amino acids. Germline trimming cut 4 bases from V and 6 bases from J; bases unmatched to any gene: 6. Germline V lookup: CDR1 SEHNR, CDR2 FQNEAQ (reference sequence). The CDR3 region has the DNA TGTGCCAGCAGCTCGGACAGGGGGGACCTCAATGAGCAGTTCTTC. Its protein is CASSSDRGDLNEQFF.

V gene TRBV12-5 combines with J gene TRBJ2-1, with 9 nucleotides matching TRBD2. The V gene's germline CDR1 is LGHNT and CDR2 FRNRAP. This CDR3 spans 15 amino acids. V lost 6 bases to trimming and J lost 8 bases; unmatched junction nucleotides: 11. CDR3 DNA sequence: TGTGCTAGTGGGACAAATAGCGGGAGACCCCATGAGCAGTTCTTC. Amino acids: CASGTNSGRPHEQFF. The full variable domain, its missing parts supplied by reference TRBV12-5 and TRBJ2-1, is DARVTQTPRHKVTEMGQEVTMRCQPILGHNTVFWYRQTMMQGLELLAYFRNRAPLDDSGMPKDRFSAEMPDATLATLKIQPSEPRDSAVYFCASGTNSGRPHEQFFGPGTRLTVL.

The V and J genes are TRBV7-2 and TRBJ2-1; 11 bases are a match to TRBD2. The CDR3 extends over 19 amino acids. The V gene's germline CDR1 is SGHTA and CDR2 FQGNSA. Trimming took 5 bases from V and 5 from J; bases not matched to a gene: 17. The CDR3 is CASSTRSGDPSGRNNEQFF. CDR3 DNA sequence: TGTGCCAGCAGCACACGCTCAGGGGATCCTAGCGGGAGGAACAATGAGCAGTTCTTC.

J is TRBJ2-7 and V is TRBV18; a possible D gene is TRBD2 (6 bases). Trimming left V 2 bases short and J 6 bases short, with 14 bases between. The CDR3 sequence is 14 residues long. The germline V gene encodes CDR1 KGHSH and CDR2 LQKENI. The CDR3 sequence is CASSPGPGGVEQYF. DNA for the CDR3: TGTGCCAGCTCACCAGGGCCCGGGGGTGTCGAGCAGTACTTC.

This sequence joins TRBV28 and TRBJ2-7; TRBD2 agrees at 11 bases. The ends lost 6 bases at V and 7 bases at J; junction bases unmatched: 11. From germline, CDR1 is MDHEN and CDR2 SYDVKM. This CDR3 has 15 residues. In DNA form, the CDR3 reads TGTGCCAGCAGGGTGACTAGCGGGACCGCTGGAGAGCAGTACTTC. Its protein product is CASRVTSGTAGEQYF.

This clone was seen just once. The chain uses TRBV7-2 and TRBJ2-6; D is unclear. The CDR3 runs to 14 residues. V lost 5 bases to trimming and J lost 0 bases, with 5 bases between them. Germline V gives CDR1 SGHTA, CDR2 FQGNSA. CDR3 protein: CASSLDSGANVLTF. Here the CDR3 DNA reads TGTGCCAGCAGCCTGGACTCTGGGGCCAACGTCCTGACTTTC.

CDR3 in amino acids: CASSVTMNTEAFF. CDR3 DNA: TGTGCCAGCAGCGTTACAATGAACACTGAAGCTTTCTTT. The rearrangement uses TRBV7-2 and TRBJ1-1; D not resolved. Germline V gene data show CDR1 as SGHTA and CDR2 as FQGNSA. This CDR3 has 13 residues. The V gene lost 5 bases and the J gene lost 0 bases, with 7 bases spanning the gap.

This clone was counted between two and nine times. The rearrangement joins TRBV28 to TRBJ2-5; 8 positions match TRBD2. Unmatched junction bases numbered 10, after V lost 7 bases and J lost 3 bases. Germline CDR1 and CDR2: MDHEN and SYDVKM. The CDR3 totals 15 residues. This chain's CDR3 is CASTVGGAGKETQYF. DNA for the CDR3: TGTGCCAGCACTGTCGGGGGGGCAGGGAAAGAGACCCAGTACTTC.